This TCR beta chain emerged from a study of cytomegalovirus exposure and HLA in healthy donors. Primers included in the PCR were 60 Vbeta and 13 Jbeta primers. The data were produced by immunoSEQ multiplex PCR, yet TCRdb's version contains in-frame clones alone and is incomplete. The repertoire holds about 140,000 clones, with more than 60% as singletons. The source is a female donor in good health and CMV-seronegative. Sample: PBMCs.

CDR3 protein: CASSPQGRTGELFF. The CDR3 DNA reads as TGTGCCAGCAGCCCACAGGGCCGCACCGGGGAGCTGTTTTTT. The chain joins TRBV27 to TRBJ2-2; D perhaps matches TRBD1 (6 bases). From germline, CDR1 is MNHEY and CDR2 SMNVEV (reference sequence). The CDR3 totals 14 residues. V was trimmed by 6 bases and J by 4 bases, leaving 12 bases between them.